These 25 T cell receptor beta chains were all obtained from the same sample, sequenced in a study of T cell changes during pregnancy in multiple sclerosis. This table comes from immunoSEQ multiplex PCR, and its TCRdb copy is limited to in-frame clones, with some not included. Of tens of thousands of clones in the sample, 88% were seen once. Sequencing was performed on peripheral blood, taken in the first trimester of pregnancy. The receptors come from a female donor with multiple sclerosis, enrolled in a pregnancy study.

This chain links TRBV7-9 with TRBJ1-4; possible D gene TRBD1, 5 bases. Per the germline V gene, CDR1 is SEHNR and CDR2 is FQNEAQ (reference sequence). This CDR3 comprises 16 residues. Trimming removed 5 bases from V and 0 bases from J, with 13 bases in between. CDR3 in DNA: TGTGCCAGCAGCCCCCGCGGGGGGGCAACTAATGAAAAACTGTTTTTT. This translates into CASSPRGGATNEKLFF.

V and J are TRBV5-1 and TRBJ2-1; no definite D call. The CDR3 loop spans 14 amino acids. CDR1 and CDR2 (germline): SGHRS, YFSETQ. Trimming took 0 bases from V and 4 from J, leaving 8 bases between them. The CDR3 sequence is CASSLAAGYNEQFF. The CDR3 nucleotides are TGCGCCAGCAGCTTGGCCGCCGGGTACAATGAGCAGTTCTTC. Complete variable domain (other parts from reference TRBV5-1 and TRBJ2-1): KAGVTQTPRYLIKTRGQQVTLSCSPISGHRSVSWYQQTPGQGLQFLFEYFSETQRNKGNFPGRFSGRQFSNSRSEMNVSTLELGDSALYLCASSLAAGYNEQFFGPGTRLTVL.

J is TRBJ1-1 and V is TRBV5-6; D perhaps matches TRBD1 (5 bases). This CDR3 is 14 amino acids long. Germline V gives CDR1 SGHDT, CDR2 YYEEEE. V lost 1 base and J 6 bases, leaving 13 bases between the germline ends. CDR3 DNA: TGTGCCAGCAGCTTGCGCCCCAGGGCCCCTGAAGCTTTCTTT. Protein sequence: CASSLRPRAPEAFF.

J is TRBJ1-1 and V is TRBV29-1, with D possibly TRBD1 on 6 matching bases. V lost 6 bases and J lost 5, with 19 bases in between. Per germline, CDR1 SQVTM and CDR2 ANQGSEA. CDR3 size: 14 residues. CDR3 residues: CSVAAQNRDTEAFF. The CDR3 nucleotides read TGCAGCGTAGCAGCGCAAAACAGGGATACTGAAGCTTTCTTT.

The rearrangement links TRBV5-1 to TRBJ1-4, with 7 bases that match TRBD1. The CDR3 extends over 16 amino acids. Trimming at V came to 2 bases and at J to 8 bases, leaving 12 bases not matched to a gene. Germline V gene lookup returns CDR1 SGHRS and CDR2 YFSETQ. CDR3 DNA: TGCGCCAGCAGCTTAATTGCGACAGGGCCAGGGGAAAAACTGTTTTTT. Translation: CASSLIATGPGEKLFF.

This chain joins TRBV19 and TRBJ1-1, with D maybe TRBD1 (5 bases). Looked up from germline, CDR1 is LNHDA and CDR2 is SQIVND (reference sequence). Between the trimmed V and J ends, which lost 0 bases and 3 bases, there was a span of 5 bases. This CDR3 contains 13 residues. The CDR3 DNA is TGTGCCAGTAGTATAGACAGGGACACTGAAGCTTTCTTT. Its translation: CASSIDRDTEAFF.

About this clone itself: At one boundary the junction diverges from the germline segment, which might be a read error. The gene calls are TRBV4-2 and TRBJ2-7, with D uncertain. The CDR3 extends over 11 amino acids. Germline CDR1 and CDR2: LGHNA and YNFKEQ. CDR3 DNA sequence: TGTGCCAGCAGCCAAGGAACCATCTCGAGCTTC. Its translation: CASSQGTISSF.

The chain employs TRBV6-4 and TRBJ2-7, with 12 bases identical to TRBD2. Germline loops: CDR1 MRHNA, CDR2 SNTAGT. J lost 5 bases, V lost 0 bases, and 2 bases had no gene match. The length of the CDR3 is 15 residues. In DNA, the CDR3 is TGTGCCAGCAGTGACTCGACTAGCGGGAGTAACGAGCAGTACTTC. It translates to CASSDSTSGSNEQYF.

This chain joins TRBV30 and TRBJ2-7, with D possibly being TRBD1 (6 bases). Germline-derived CDR1 and CDR2 are GTSNPN and SVGIG (reference sequence). The V gene lost 3 bases and the J gene lost 3 bases, with 6 bases spanning the gap. The CDR3 runs 11 residues. CDR3 DNA: TGTGCCTGGAGGGACAGCTACGAGCAGTACTTC. Translation gives CAWRDSYEQYF.

The J gene is TRBJ1-2, the V gene TRBV28; TRBD1 might be the D (5 bases). CDR1 and CDR2 from the germline V gene are MDHEN and SYDVKM. This CDR3 is built from 14 residues. Trimming took off 6 bases at V and 4 bases at J, with 15 bases between the two ends. As DNA, the CDR3 is TGTGCCAGCAGATTCAGGGAATCAGGCTATGGCTACACCTTC. Translation gives CASRFRESGYGYTF.

The genes are TRBV6-5 and TRBJ2-1; a possible D gene is TRBD2 (5 bases). The V gene lost 8 bases and the J gene lost 7 bases, with 12 bases spanning the gap. The CDR3 covers 12 residues. CDR1 and CDR2 from the germline V gene are MNHEY and SVGAGI. CDR3: CASSSERNEQFF. The DNA for the CDR3 is TGTGCCAGCTCAAGCGAGCGGAATGAGCAGTTCTTC.

The chain carries TRBV27 and TRBJ1-1; D is unclear. V lost 3 bases and J 2 bases, leaving 7 bases between the germline ends. Germline V gives CDR1 MNHEY, CDR2 SMNVEV (reference sequence). The CDR3 is 13 residues long. CDR3 region: CASSLRFNTEAFF. DNA of the CDR3: TGTGCCAGCAGTTTGAGATTTAACACTGAAGCTTTCTTT.

The rearrangement joins TRBV4-3 to TRBJ2-7; D perhaps matches TRBD2 (5 bases). Deletions cut 0 bases from V and 0 bases from J, with 9 bases between. The CDR3 contains 15 residues. Germline V gene data show CDR1 as LGHNA and CDR2 as YSLEER. This chain's CDR3 is CASSQEATSSYEQYF. For the CDR3, the DNA is TGCGCCAGCAGCCAAGAAGCTACTAGCTCCTACGAGCAGTACTTC.

This sequence joins TRBV10-3 and TRBJ2-1, with D maybe TRBD2 (6 bases). This CDR3 contains 14 residues. Trimming removed 8 bases at V and 0 bases at J, with 11 bases between. CDR1 ENHRY and CDR2 SYGVKD come from the germline V gene. The CDR3 bases are TGTGCCATCGTTTCTAGCGACTCCTACAATGAGCAGTTCTTC. Translation: CAIVSSDSYNEQFF.

The chain links TRBV30 to TRBJ2-2, with a weak D call TRBD2 (6 bases). The CDR3 consists of 15 residues. Germline V gene data show CDR1 as GTSNPN and CDR2 as SVGIG (reference sequence). V dropped 0 bases and J dropped 3 bases, with 11 bases sitting between them. CDR3 loop: CAWSVPGTYTGELFF. Written as DNA, the CDR3 is TGTGCCTGGAGTGTCCCCGGGACTTACACCGGGGAGCTGTTTTTT.

The CDR3 sequence: CAWAPGQIPQAFF. CDR3 nucleotide sequence: TGTGCCTGGGCACCGGGACAGATTCCCCAAGCTTTCTTT. V gene TRBV30 combines with J gene TRBJ1-1; 7 bases align to TRBD1. Germline CDR1 and CDR2: GTSNPN and SVGIG (reference sequence). Losses at the gene ends were 5 bases for V and 9 bases for J; bases not matched to a gene: 12. This CDR3 is 13 amino acids long.

The chain has TRBV5-1 and TRBJ2-1, with 9 bases lining up with TRBD2. After removal of 4 bases from V and 6 bases from J, the junction contained 5 bases not matched to a gene. Germline V lookup: CDR1 SGHRS, CDR2 YFSETQ. There are 14 residues in the CDR3. The CDR3 DNA follows: TGCGCCAGCAGCCCCTCTAGCGGGACCAATGAGCAGTTCTTC. This sequence encodes CASSPSSGTNEQFF.

Worth noting for this clone: This same CDR3 is encoded by further DNA sequences in the sample. This chain links TRBV5-1 with TRBJ1-1; the D is unclear. Germline loops: CDR1 SGHRS, CDR2 YFSETQ. V was clipped by 6 bases and J by 0 bases, with 9 bases between them. The CDR3 contains 13 residues. This chain's CDR3 is CASTDTMNTEAFF. The CDR3, as DNA: TGCGCCAGCACTGACACAATGAACACTGAAGCTTTCTTT.

This chain links TRBV2 with TRBJ2-2; D remains unclear. The germline V gene has CDR1 SNHLY and CDR2 FYNNEI. Trimming stripped 3 bases from V and 6 bases from J, with 11 bases between. This CDR3 spans 14 amino acids. CDR3 nucleotides: TGTGCCAGCAGTGAGCGCGCACCTCCCGGGGAGCTGTTTTTT. As protein: CASSERAPPGELFF.

The chain employs TRBV28 and TRBJ2-1, with 7 bases matching TRBD1. With 4 bases clipped from V and 8 bases from J, the junction kept 14 bases outside the gene matches. This CDR3 region has 16 residues. Germline V CDR1 and CDR2: MDHEN, SYDVKM. Here the CDR3 reads CASSSPLNRGRDEQFF. CDR3 in DNA: TGTGCCAGCAGTTCCCCGCTGAACAGGGGCAGGGATGAGCAGTTCTTC.

The rearrangement joins TRBV6-5 to TRBJ1-2, with 9 bases that match TRBD1. This CDR3 comprises 14 residues. V gave up 2 bases and J gave up 6 bases; unmatched junction bases: 4. CDR1 is MNHEY, CDR2 SVGAGI, per germline. This CDR3 is CASSYLGTGNGYTF. Written as DNA, the CDR3 is TGTGCCAGCAGTTACCTGGGGACAGGGAATGGCTACACCTTC.

The chain combines TRBV27 with TRBJ2-7; 9 positions match TRBD2. Germline loops: CDR1 MNHEY, CDR2 SMNVEV (reference sequence). V lost 1 base and J lost 3; bases outside the gene matches: 13. The CDR3 sequence is 18 residues long. CDR3 coding DNA: TGTGCCAGCAGTTTATGGGGGCCCTCCGGGACTAGCAGCTACGAGCAGTACTTC. The encoded protein is CASSLWGPSGTSSYEQYF.

Turning to this clone: This specimen includes other DNA sequences encoding the same CDR3. The V gene is TRBV18, the J gene TRBJ2-2; a weak D match, TRBD2 (5 bases). Per the germline V gene, CDR1 is KGHSH and CDR2 is LQKENI. The CDR3 consists of 13 residues. V lost 1 base and J lost 5, with 5 bases in between. CDR3 DNA sequence: TGTGCCAGCTCACCACGAGGGACCGGGGAGCTGTTTTTT. Encoded protein: CASSPRGTGELFF.

The genes are TRBV6-5 and TRBJ2-2; 11 bases match TRBD2. Per the germline V gene, CDR1 is MNHEY and CDR2 is SVGAGI. V dropped 3 bases and J dropped 5; count of bases not matched to a gene: 2. The CDR3 spans 15 residues. This CDR3 is CASSYGTSGTGELFF. CDR3 coding DNA: TGTGCCAGCAGTTATGGGACTAGCGGAACCGGGGAGCTGTTTTTT.

The gene calls are TRBV18 and TRBJ1-1; D is possibly TRBD1 (6 bases). This CDR3 spans 15 amino acids. CDR1 KGHSH and CDR2 LQKENI come from the germline V gene. The V gene lost 3 bases and the J gene lost 4 bases, with 15 bases spanning the gap. The CDR3 loop reads CASSPLQGEGTEAFF. As DNA, the CDR3 is TGTGCCAGCTCACCCCTACAGGGAGAAGGCACTGAAGCTTTCTTT.